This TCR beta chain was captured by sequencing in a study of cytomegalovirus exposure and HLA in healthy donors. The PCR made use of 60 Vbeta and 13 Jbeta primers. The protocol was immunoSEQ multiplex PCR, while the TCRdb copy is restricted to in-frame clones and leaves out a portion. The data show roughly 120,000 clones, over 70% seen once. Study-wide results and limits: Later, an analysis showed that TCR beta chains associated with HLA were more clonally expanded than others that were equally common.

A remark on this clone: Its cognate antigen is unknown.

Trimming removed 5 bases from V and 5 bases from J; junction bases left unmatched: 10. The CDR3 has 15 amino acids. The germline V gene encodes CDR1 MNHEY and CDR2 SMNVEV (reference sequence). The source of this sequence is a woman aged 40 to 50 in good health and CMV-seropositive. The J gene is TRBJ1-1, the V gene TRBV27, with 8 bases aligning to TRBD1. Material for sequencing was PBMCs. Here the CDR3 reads CASSPRTGTWTEAFF. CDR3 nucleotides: TGTGCCAGCAGTCCGCGGACAGGGACGTGGACTGAAGCTTTCTTT.